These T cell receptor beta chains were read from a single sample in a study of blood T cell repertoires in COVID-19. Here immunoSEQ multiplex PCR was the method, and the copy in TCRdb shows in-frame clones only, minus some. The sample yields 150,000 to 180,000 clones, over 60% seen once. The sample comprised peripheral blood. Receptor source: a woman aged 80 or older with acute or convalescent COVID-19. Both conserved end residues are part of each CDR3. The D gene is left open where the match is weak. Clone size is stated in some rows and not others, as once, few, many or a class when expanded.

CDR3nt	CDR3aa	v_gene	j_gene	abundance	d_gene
TGTGCCTTGGATTTTGGGACAGGACCCGTTGGCTACACCTTC	CALDFGTGPVGYTF	TRBV30	TRBJ1-2	many	TRBD1
TGTGCCAGCAGCTTAACAGGGCACAATCAGCCCCAGCATTTT	CASSLTGHNQPQHF	TRBV7-9	TRBJ1-5	-	-
TGTGCCAGCAGCCCCGGGGTCAGCCGGAGCTCTGGAAACACCATATATTTT	CASSPGVSRSSGNTIYF	TRBV3-1/TRBV3-2	TRBJ1-3	few	-
TGTGCCAGTAGTATTGACTTCTCTGGGGCCAACGTCCTGACTTTC	CASSIDFSGANVLTF	TRBV19	TRBJ2-6	-	-
TGCAGCGCAAAAGACCCAGGCTCCTACGAGCAGTACTTC	CSAKDPGSYEQYF	TRBV29-1	TRBJ2-7	-	-
TGTGCCAGCAGCAAACAGGGAGGGGGCACCGGGGAGCTGTTTTTT	CASSKQGGGTGELFF	TRBV7-6	TRBJ2-2	-	-
TGTGCCAGCAGTGAAGGCAAGGGGCCGTTCACTGAAGCTTTCTTT	CASSEGKGPFTEAFF	TRBV2	TRBJ1-1	-	-
TGTGCCAGCAGTTTCAGCGGGGGGGTGCAGTATTTT	CASSFSGGVQYF	TRBV12-3/TRBV12-4	TRBJ2-3	-	TRBD2
TGTGCCAGCAGTGAAAGGACAGTCTATGGCTACACCTTC	CASSERTVYGYTF	TRBV2	TRBJ1-2	-	-
TGTGCCAGCAGTTACCGCGGGGTTACCGGGGAGCTGTTTTTT	CASSYRGVTGELFF	TRBV6-5	TRBJ2-2	-	-
TGTGCCAGCAGTTTACGACTGGGACTAGCGGGGGGGCAGTACTTC	CASSLRLGLAGGQYF	TRBV27	TRBJ2-7	-	TRBD2
TGTGCCAGCAGTTCCTCGTCCTACGAGCAGTACTTC	CASSSSSYEQYF	TRBV12-3/TRBV12-4	TRBJ2-7	-	-
TGCGCCAGCAGGTCGGGAGGGAATAATATCTGGAACACTGAAGCTTTCTTT	CASRSGGNNIWNTEAFF	TRBV5-1	TRBJ1-1	-	-
TGTGCCTGGACCCCGACAGTCCTGTCCTACGAGCAGTACTTC	CAWTPTVLSYEQYF	TRBV30	TRBJ2-7	few	-
TGTGCCAGCTCACCAGGACAGGGGAGCTCCTACGAGCAGTACTTC	CASSPGQGSSYEQYF	TRBV18	TRBJ2-7	-	TRBD1
TGCAGCGTCATTCCGGGGACATCCCCTAACTATGGCTACACCTTC	CSVIPGTSPNYGYTF	TRBV29-1	TRBJ1-2	-	-
TGTGCCAGCAGCCCCACCGGGACAGGCGCCTACGAGCAGTACTTC	CASSPTGTGAYEQYF	TRBV7-8	TRBJ2-7	-	TRBD1
TGCGCCAGCAGCCAAGAAGCCGGGACAATAGGATACGAGCAGTACTTC	CASSQEAGTIGYEQYF	TRBV4-3	TRBJ2-7	-	-
TGTGCCAGCAACCTCCGGGACAACGACTATGGCTACACCTTC	CASNLRDNDYGYTF	TRBV6-5	TRBJ1-2	-	-
TGTGCCAGCAGCCTCCTGGGACAGGGCCAAGAGACCCAGTACTTC	CASSLLGQGQETQYF	TRBV7-3	TRBJ2-5	-	TRBD1
TGTGCCAGCAGTTACTCCGGGAACAATGAGCAGTTCTTC	CASSYSGNNEQFF	TRBV6-2/TRBV6-3	TRBJ2-1	-	-
TGTGCCAGCAGCCCAAACCAGGGTGGGAACACCGGGGAGCTGTTTTTT	CASSPNQGGNTGELFF	TRBV7-3	TRBJ2-2	-	-
TGTGCCAGCAGTGAGTGGCAGGGCTACACCTTC	CASSEWQGYTF	TRBV2	TRBJ1-2	-	-
TGTGCCAGCAGCCAGACAGGGGAAAATCAGCCCCAGCATTTT	CASSQTGENQPQHF	TRBV6-5	TRBJ1-5	-	TRBD1
TGTGCCAGCAGCCAAGGACAGGGCGGCGAAAAACTGTTTTTT	CASSQGQGGEKLFF	TRBV3-1/TRBV3-2	TRBJ1-4	-	TRBD1
TGTGCCAGCAGCTTGACCACGGGGGGGACCTCTGGAAACACCATATATTTT	CASSLTTGGTSGNTIYF	TRBV7-6	TRBJ1-3	-	-
TGTGCCAGTAGTATTTCCGGGACAGGGGGTCCCAACACTGAAGCTTTCTTT	CASSISGTGGPNTEAFF	TRBV19	TRBJ1-1	-	TRBD1
TGTGCCAGCAGCTTATTTAAAAATCCAGGCACTGAAGCTTTCTTT	CASSLFKNPGTEAFF	TRBV7-8	TRBJ1-1	-	-
TGCGCCAGCAGCGTTTCACAGGGGTTTGAAGCTTTCTTT	CASSVSQGFEAFF	TRBV5-1	TRBJ1-1	-	TRBD1
TGTGCCAGCAGCTTAGGTTCACAGCTAAACTATGGCTACACCTTC	CASSLGSQLNYGYTF	TRBV7-9	TRBJ1-2	-	-
TGCAGTGCAACCTTTAGAGAGACCCAGTACTTC	CSATFRETQYF	TRBV20-1	TRBJ2-5	-	-